The 12 T cell receptor beta chains given below trace back to one sample, sequenced in a study of T cell responses to AZD1222 COVID-19 vaccine. The repertoire was sequenced with immunoSEQ multiplex PCR; TCRdb's copy has only in-frame clones and lacks some. The table shows some 150,000 clones, with more than 70% occurring only once. Here the sequenced sample was peripheral blood, taken 28 days after the second AZD1222 dose. The origin of the receptors is an adult who received the AZD1222 COVID-19 vaccine.

This chain links TRBV7-9 with TRBJ2-4; 9 bases are shared with TRBD1. The V and J ends lost 9 bases and 8 bases, in that order; junction bases with no gene match: 14. This CDR3 has 15 amino acids. Germline assignment: CDR1 SEHNR and CDR2 FQNEAQ (reference sequence). CDR3 residues: CARIGDRAVEYIQYF. The DNA of the CDR3 is TGTGCCAGAATAGGGGACAGGGCAGTGGAGTACATTCAGTACTTC. The full variable domain, completed using reference TRBV7-9 and TRBJ2-4, is DTGVSQNPRHKITKRGQNVTFRCDPISEHNRLYWYRQTLGQGPEFLTYFQNEAQLEKSRLLSDRFSAERPKGSFSTLEIQRTEQGDSAMYLCARIGDRAVEYIQYFGAGTRLSVL.

The chain employs TRBV5-1 and TRBJ2-7; D is unclear. CDR1 is SGHRS, CDR2 YFSETQ, per germline. The CDR3 sequence is 15 residues long. V was cut by 0 bases and J by 0 bases, with 10 bases left in between. DNA for the CDR3: TGCGCCAGCAGCTTGGCCTCCTATAGCTCCTACGAGCAGTACTTC. Protein product: CASSLASYSSYEQYF.

J is TRBJ2-5 and V is TRBV7-6, with TRBD2 as a possible D gene (5 bases). The V end was cut by 4 bases, the J end by 8 bases, with 17 bases between. The CDR3 contains 14 residues. Germline CDR1 reads SGHVS; CDR2 reads FNYEAQ. The DNA of the CDR3 is TGTGCCAGCAGCTCCGGGCCTGTCGGGGAAACCCAGTACTTC. Protein product: CASSSGPVGETQYF.

V gene TRBV19 combines with J gene TRBJ1-1; 7 bases agree with TRBD1. The CDR3 contains 14 residues. CDR1 and CDR2 from the germline V gene are LNHDA and SQIVND (reference sequence). The J segment lost 6 bases and the V segment lost 6 bases, leaving 10 bases of the junction unmatched. The CDR3 sequence is CASRPQGPRAEAFF. Written as DNA, the CDR3 is TGTGCCAGTAGACCACAGGGGCCCCGGGCTGAAGCTTTCTTT.

The CDR3 protein is CASSYGDRGGYTF. Written as DNA, the CDR3 is TGTGCCAGCAGTTACGGGGACAGGGGCGGCTACACCTTC. The gene calls are TRBV6-5 and TRBJ1-2; 10 positions agree with TRBD1. The CDR3 runs 13 residues. After removal of 2 bases from V and 8 bases from J, the junction contained 2 bases not matched to a gene. Germline lookup yields CDR1 MNHEY and CDR2 SVGAGI.

The chain is built from TRBV29-1 and TRBJ2-5; possibly TRBD1 or TRBD2 for D (5 bases each). This CDR3 contains 12 residues. V gave up 3 bases and J gave up 5 bases, with 10 bases separating them. Germline CDR1 SQVTM, CDR2 ANQGSEA. The CDR3 DNA sequence: TGCAGCGTTGAGAGGGGCCTGGAGACCCAGTACTTC. As protein: CSVERGLETQYF.

This clone showed up just once. The CDR3 DNA reads TGTGCCAGCAGCCAAGGGACAGGGGGAACTGAAGCTTTCTTT. Protein product: CASSQGTGGTEAFF. The rearrangement joins TRBV3-1 (or the pseudogene TRBV3-2) to TRBJ1-1, with 10 bases lining up with TRBD1. The CDR3 covers 14 residues. The germline gives CDR1 LGHDT, CDR2 YNNKEL (reference sequence). Trimming took 1 base from V and 5 from J; bases not matched to a gene: 1.

The rearrangement links TRBV11-2 to TRBJ1-3; the D gene is possibly TRBD1 (5 bases). This CDR3 has 14 amino acids. Trimming cost V 5 bases and J 5 bases, with 13 bases left between them. CDR1 SGHAT and CDR2 FQNNGV come from the germline V gene. CDR3 sequence: CASSQQGGRNTIYF. The DNA of the CDR3 is TGTGCCAGCAGCCAGCAGGGTGGCAGAAACACCATATATTTT.

The rearrangement uses TRBV5-1 and TRBJ2-1; a possible D gene is TRBD2 (5 bases). Germline V lookup: CDR1 SGHRS, CDR2 YFSETQ. The CDR3 extends over 14 amino acids. Trimming took off 7 bases at V and 7 bases at J, with 18 bases between the two ends. In DNA form, the CDR3 reads TGCGCCAGCGCCCCTAGGGCTAGCCTAAATGAGCAGTTCTTC. It specifies CASAPRASLNEQFF.

CDR3 nucleotides: TGTGCCAGCATGGCCAAAAACACTGAAGCTTTCTTT. Translating gives CASMAKNTEAFF. The genes are TRBV6-5 and TRBJ1-1; no clear D. V dropped 7 bases and J dropped 2 bases, with 8 bases sitting between them. The CDR3 consists of 12 residues. CDR1 MNHEY and CDR2 SVGAGI come from the germline V gene.

V is TRBV5-4 and J is TRBJ1-4; TRBD1 might be the D (6 bases). This CDR3 has 17 amino acids. With 0 bases removed from V and 2 bases from J, the gap between germline ends came to 14 bases. The germline gives CDR1 SGHNT, CDR2 YYREEE (reference sequence). Here the CDR3 reads CASSLDGGRATNEKLFF. CDR3 DNA: TGTGCCAGCAGCTTGGACGGGGGCCGGGCGACTAATGAAAAACTGTTTTTT.

The chain has TRBV28 and TRBJ2-7, with TRBD1 identical over 8 bases. CDR1 is MDHEN, CDR2 SYDVKM, per germline. Losses at the gene ends were 4 bases for V and 5 bases for J; bases not matched to a gene: 7. The CDR3 has 14 amino acids. The DNA of the CDR3 is TGTGCCAGCAGTTCCTGGACAGGGTACAACGAGCAGTACTTC. Encoded protein: CASSSWTGYNEQYF.